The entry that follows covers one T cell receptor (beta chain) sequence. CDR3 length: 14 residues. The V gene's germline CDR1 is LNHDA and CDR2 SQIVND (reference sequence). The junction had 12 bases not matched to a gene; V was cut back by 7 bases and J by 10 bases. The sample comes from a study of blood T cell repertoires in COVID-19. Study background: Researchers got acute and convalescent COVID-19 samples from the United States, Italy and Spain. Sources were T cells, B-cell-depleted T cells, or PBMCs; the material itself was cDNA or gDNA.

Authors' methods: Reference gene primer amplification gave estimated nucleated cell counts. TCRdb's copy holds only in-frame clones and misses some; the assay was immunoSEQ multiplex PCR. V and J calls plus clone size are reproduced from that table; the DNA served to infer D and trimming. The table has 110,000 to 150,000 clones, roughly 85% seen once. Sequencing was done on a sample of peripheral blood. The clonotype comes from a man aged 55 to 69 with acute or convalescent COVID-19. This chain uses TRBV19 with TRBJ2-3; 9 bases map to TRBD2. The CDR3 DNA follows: TGTGCCAGTAAGTCGGCGGGAGGGCCGTCGGCGCAGTATTTT. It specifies CASKSAGGPSAQYF.